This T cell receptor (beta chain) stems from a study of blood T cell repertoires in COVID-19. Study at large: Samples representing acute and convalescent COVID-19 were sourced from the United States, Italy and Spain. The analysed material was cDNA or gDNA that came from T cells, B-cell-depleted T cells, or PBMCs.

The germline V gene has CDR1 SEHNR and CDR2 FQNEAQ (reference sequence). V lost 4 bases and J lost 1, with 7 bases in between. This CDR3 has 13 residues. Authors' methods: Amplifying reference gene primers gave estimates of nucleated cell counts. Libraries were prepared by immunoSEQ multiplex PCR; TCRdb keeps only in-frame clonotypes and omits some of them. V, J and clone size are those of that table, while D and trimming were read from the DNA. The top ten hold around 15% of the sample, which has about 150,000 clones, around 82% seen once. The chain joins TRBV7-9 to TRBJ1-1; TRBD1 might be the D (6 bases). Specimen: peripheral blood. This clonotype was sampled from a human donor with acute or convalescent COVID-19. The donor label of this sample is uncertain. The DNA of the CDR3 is TGTGCCAGCAGCTGGGACACGAACACTGAAGCTTTCTTT. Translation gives CASSWDTNTEAFF.